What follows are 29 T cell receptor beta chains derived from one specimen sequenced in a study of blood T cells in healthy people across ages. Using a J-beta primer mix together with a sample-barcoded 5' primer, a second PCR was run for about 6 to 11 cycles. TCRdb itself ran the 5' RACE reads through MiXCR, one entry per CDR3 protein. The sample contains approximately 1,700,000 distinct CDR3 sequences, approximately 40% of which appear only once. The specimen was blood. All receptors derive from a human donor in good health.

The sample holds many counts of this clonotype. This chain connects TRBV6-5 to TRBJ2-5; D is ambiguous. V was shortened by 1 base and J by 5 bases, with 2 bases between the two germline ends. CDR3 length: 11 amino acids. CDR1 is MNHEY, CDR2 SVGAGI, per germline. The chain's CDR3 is CASSYLETQYF. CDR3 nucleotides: TGTGCCAGCAGTTACTTGGAGACCCAGTACTTC.

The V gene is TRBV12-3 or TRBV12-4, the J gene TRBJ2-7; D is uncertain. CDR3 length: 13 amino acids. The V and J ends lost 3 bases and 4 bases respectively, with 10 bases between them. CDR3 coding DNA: TGTGCCAGCAGTTTTGGGCGGATGTACGAGCAGTACTTC. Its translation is CASSFGRMYEQYF.

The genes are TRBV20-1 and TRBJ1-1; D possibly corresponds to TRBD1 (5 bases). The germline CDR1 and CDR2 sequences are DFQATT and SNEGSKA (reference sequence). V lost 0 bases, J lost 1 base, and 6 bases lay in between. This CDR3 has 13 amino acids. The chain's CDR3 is CSARERGNTEAFF. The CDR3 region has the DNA TGCAGTGCTAGAGAGAGGGGGAACACTGAAGCTTTCTTT.

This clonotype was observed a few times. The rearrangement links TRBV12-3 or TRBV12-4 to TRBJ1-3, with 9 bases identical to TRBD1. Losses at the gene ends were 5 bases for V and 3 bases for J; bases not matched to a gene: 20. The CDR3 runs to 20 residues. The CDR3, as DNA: TGTGCCAGCAGTGCTATTCTCCCGGGACAGGGCTTCTCAGGTGGAAACACCATATATTTT. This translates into CASSAILPGQGFSGGNTIYF.

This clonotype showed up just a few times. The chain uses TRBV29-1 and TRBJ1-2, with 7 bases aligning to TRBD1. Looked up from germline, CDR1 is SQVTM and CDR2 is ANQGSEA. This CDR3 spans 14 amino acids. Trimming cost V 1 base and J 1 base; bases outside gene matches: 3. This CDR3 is CSVEAGGDNYGYTF. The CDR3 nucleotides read TGCAGCGTTGAAGCAGGGGGAGATAACTATGGCTACACCTTC.

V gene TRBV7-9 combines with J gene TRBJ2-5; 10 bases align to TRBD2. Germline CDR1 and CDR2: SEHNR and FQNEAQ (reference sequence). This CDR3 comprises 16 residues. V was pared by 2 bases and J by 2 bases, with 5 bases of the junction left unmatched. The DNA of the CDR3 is TGTGCCAGCAGCTTACCCCAGCGGGGGGGACAAGAGACCCAGTACTTC. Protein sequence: CASSLPQRGGQETQYF.

CDR3 loop: CASSSQGPFYEQYF. DNA of the CDR3: TGTGCCAGCAGCTCTCAGGGGCCTTTCTACGAGCAGTACTTC. The chain employs TRBV7-9 and TRBJ2-7, with D possibly matching TRBD1 (6 bases). Deletions cut 4 bases from V and 3 bases from J, with 13 bases between. The CDR3 contains 14 residues. In germline, CDR1 is SEHNR, CDR2 FQNEAQ (reference sequence). Using reference TRBV7-9 and TRBJ2-7 for the parts outside the CDR3, the full variable domain is DTGVSQNPRHKITKRGQNVTFRCDPISEHNRLYWYRQTLGQGPEFLTYFQNEAQLEKSRLLSDRFSAERPKGSFSTLEIQRTEQGDSAMYLCASSSQGPFYEQYFGPGTRLTVT.

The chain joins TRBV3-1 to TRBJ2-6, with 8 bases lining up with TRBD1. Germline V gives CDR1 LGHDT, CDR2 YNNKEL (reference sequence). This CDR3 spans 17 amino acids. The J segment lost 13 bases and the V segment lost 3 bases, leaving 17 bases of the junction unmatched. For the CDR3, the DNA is TGTGCCAGCAGCCAGATAGTGGTGAGGACAGGGACGGAAGTCCTGACTTTC. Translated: CASSQIVVRTGTEVLTF.

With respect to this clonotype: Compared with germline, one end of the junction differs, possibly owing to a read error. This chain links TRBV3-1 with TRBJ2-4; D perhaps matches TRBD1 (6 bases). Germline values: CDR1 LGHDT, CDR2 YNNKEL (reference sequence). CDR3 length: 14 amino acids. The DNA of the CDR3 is TGTGCCAGCAGCCGTCTACAGGGCGAAGACATTCAGTACTTT. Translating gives CASSRLQGEDIQYF.

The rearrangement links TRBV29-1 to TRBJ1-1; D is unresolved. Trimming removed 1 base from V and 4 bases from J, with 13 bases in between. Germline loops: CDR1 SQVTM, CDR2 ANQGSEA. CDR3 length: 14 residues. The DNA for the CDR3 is TGCAGCGTTGAAGGTCGTTCGGCGAGCACTGAAGCTTTCTTT. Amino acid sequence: CSVEGRSASTEAFF.

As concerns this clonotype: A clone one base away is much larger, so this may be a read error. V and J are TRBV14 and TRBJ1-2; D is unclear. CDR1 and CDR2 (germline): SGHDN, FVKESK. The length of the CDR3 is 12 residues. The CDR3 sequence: CASSAVNYGHTF. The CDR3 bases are TGTGCCAGCAGCGCGGTTAACTATGGCCACACCTTC.

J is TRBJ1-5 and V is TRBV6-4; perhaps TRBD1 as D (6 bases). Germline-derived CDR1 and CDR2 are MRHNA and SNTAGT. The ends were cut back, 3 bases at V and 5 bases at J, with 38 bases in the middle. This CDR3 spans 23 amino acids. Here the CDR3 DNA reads TGTGCCAGCAGTGAGCTCCTATTTCGGGGGGGCCTATTGGAAGCAATAATTTATCAGCCCCAGCATTTT. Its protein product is CASSELLFRGGLLEAIIYQPQHF.

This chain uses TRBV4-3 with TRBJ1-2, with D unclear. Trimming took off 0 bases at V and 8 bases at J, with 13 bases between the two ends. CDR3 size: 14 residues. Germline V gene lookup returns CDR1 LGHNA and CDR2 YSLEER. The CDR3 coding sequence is TGCGCCAGCAGCCAAGATCCGCGAACCTACGGCTACACCTTC. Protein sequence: CASSQDPRTYGYTF.

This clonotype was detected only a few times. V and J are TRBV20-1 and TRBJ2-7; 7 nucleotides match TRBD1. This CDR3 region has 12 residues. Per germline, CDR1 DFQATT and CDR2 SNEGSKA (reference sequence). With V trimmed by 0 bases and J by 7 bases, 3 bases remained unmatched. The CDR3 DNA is TGCAGTGCTAGAGAGACAGGGAAGGAGCAGTACTTC. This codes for CSARETGKEQYF.

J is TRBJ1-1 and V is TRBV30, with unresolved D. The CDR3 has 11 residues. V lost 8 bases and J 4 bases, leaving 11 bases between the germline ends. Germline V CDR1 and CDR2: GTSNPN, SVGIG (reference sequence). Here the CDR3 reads CAVGASTEAFF. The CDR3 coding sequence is TGTGCCGTCGGAGCGAGCACTGAAGCTTTCTTT.

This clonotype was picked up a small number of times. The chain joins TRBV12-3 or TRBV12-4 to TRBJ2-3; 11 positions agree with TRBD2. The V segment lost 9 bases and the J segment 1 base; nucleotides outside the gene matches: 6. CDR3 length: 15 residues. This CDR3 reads CASRSSGGRTDTQYF. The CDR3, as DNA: TGTGCCAGTCGTTCTAGCGGGGGGCGCACAGATACGCAGTATTTT.

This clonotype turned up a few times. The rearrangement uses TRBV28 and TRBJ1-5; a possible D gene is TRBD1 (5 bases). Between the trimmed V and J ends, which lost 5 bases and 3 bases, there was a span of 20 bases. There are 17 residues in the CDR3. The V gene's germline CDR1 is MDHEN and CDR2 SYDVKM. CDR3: CASSRLGWGDNNQPQHF. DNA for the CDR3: TGTGCCAGCAGTCGCCTCGGATGGGGGGATAACAATCAGCCCCAGCATTTT. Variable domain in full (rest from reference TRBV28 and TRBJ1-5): DVKVTQSSRYLVKRTGEKVFLECVQDMDHENMFWYRQDPGLGLRLIYFSYDVKMKEKGDIPEGYSVSREKKERFSLILESASTNQTSMYLCASSRLGWGDNNQPQHFGDGTRLSIL.

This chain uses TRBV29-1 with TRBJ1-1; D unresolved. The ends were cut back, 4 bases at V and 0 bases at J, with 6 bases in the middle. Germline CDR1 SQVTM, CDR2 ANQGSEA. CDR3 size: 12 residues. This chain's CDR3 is CSVVALNTEAFF. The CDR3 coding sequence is TGCAGCGTTGTAGCCCTGAACACTGAAGCTTTCTTT.

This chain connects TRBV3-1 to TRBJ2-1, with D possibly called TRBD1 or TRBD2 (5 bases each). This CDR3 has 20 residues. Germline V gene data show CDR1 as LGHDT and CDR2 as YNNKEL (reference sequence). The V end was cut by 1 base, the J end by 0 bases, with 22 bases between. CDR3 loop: CASSQGGSAPGHGSYNEQFF. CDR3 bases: TGTGCCAGCAGCCAAGGGGGGTCAGCACCGGGTCATGGCTCCTACAATGAGCAGTTCTTC.

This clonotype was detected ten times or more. CDR3 sequence: CSVGTPGQGNYGYTF. In DNA form, the CDR3 reads TGCAGCGTTGGTACCCCGGGACAGGGCAACTATGGCTACACCTTC. The chain uses TRBV29-1 and TRBJ1-2; 9 bases align to TRBD1. This CDR3 region has 15 residues. Germline loops: CDR1 SQVTM, CDR2 ANQGSEA. After removal of 4 bases from V and 2 bases from J, the junction contained 8 bases not matched to a gene.

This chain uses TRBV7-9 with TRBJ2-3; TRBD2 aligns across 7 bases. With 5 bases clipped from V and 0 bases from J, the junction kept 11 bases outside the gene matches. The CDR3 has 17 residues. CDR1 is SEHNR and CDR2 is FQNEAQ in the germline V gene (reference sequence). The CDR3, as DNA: TGTGCCAGCAGCCACACAACCGGACTAGGCAGCACAGATACGCAGTATTTT. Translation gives CASSHTTGLGSTDTQYF.

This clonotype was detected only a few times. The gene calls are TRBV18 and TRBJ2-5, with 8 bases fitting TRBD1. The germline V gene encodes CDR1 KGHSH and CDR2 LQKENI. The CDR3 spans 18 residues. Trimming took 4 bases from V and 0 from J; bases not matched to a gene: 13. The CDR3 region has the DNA TGTGCCAGCTCACGACAGTGGACAGGGTCTGTGTACCAAGAGACCCAGTACTTC. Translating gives CASSRQWTGSVYQETQYF.

CDR3 amino acids: CATSTRPGQGYEQYF. The CDR3 region has the DNA TGTGCCACCAGCACTCGTCCGGGACAGGGCTACGAGCAGTACTTC. The rearrangement joins TRBV15 to TRBJ2-5; 9 bases fit TRBD1. The last part of the DNA fits TRBJ2-7 better; the J call may be wrong. The length of the CDR3 is 15 residues. The germline gives CDR1 LNHNV, CDR2 YYDKDF (reference sequence).

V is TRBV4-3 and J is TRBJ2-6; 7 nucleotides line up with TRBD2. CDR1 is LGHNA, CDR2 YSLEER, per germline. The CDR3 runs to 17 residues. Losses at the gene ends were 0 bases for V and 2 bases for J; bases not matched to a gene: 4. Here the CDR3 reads CASSQDERGAGANVLTF. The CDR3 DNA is TGCGCCAGCAGCCAAGATGAACGGGGGGCTGGGGCCAACGTCCTGACTTTC.

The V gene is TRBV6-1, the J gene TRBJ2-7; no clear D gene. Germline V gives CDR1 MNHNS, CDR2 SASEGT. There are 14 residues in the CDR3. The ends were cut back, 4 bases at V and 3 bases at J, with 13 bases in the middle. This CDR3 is CASSAVGPVYEQYF. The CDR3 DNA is TGTGCCAGCAGTGCCGTAGGGCCGGTCTACGAGCAGTACTTC.

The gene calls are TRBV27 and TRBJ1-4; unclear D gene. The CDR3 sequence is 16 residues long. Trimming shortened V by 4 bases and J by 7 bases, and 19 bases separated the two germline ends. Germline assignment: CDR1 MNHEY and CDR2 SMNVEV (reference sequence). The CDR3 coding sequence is TGTGCCAGCAGTTCCCGGGCCCCCGGGCGCGGTGAAAAACTGTTTTTT. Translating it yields CASSSRAPGRGEKLFF.

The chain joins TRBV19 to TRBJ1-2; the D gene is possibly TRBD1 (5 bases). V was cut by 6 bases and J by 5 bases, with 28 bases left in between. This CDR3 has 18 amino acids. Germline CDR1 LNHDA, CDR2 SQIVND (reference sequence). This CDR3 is CASSPPEGGAGNRYGYTF. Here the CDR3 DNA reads TGTGCCAGTAGCCCCCCTGAGGGCGGGGCAGGGAACCGTTATGGCTACACCTTC.

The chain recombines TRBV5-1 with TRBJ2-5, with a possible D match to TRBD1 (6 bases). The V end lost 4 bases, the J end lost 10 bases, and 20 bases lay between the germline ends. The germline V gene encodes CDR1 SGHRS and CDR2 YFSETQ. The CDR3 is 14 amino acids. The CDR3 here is CASSPEPGHQGQYF. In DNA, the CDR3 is TGCGCCAGCAGCCCAGAACCGGGACATCAAGGCCAGTACTTC.

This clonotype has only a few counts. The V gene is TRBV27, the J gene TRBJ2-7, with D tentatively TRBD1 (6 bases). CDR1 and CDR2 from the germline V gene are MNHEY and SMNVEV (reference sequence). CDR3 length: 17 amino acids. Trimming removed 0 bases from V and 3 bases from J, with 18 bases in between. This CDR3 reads CASSLSASGTNFYEQYF. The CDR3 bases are TGTGCCAGCAGTTTATCGGCTTCGGGGACAAATTTCTACGAGCAGTACTTC.